This paragraph reports one T cell receptor (beta chain). Only in-frame clones appear in the TCRdb table, and some are missing; sequencing was by immunoSEQ multiplex PCR. The data show 170,000 or so clones, with 85% to 95% seen just once and roughly 1.3% held by the top ten. V lost 4 bases to trimming and J lost 5 bases, with 9 bases between them. This CDR3 contains 13 residues. Germline-derived CDR1 and CDR2 are SNHLY and FYNNEI. This sample stems from a study of control samples from healthy donors and cancer patients. The chain combines TRBV2 with TRBJ1-5, with D hard to call. The origin of this receptor is a woman under 30 in good health. Sequenced sample: blood. CDR3 loop: CASSAGHDQPQHF. The CDR3 DNA reads as TGTGCCAGCAGTGCGGGCCACGATCAGCCCCAGCATTTT.